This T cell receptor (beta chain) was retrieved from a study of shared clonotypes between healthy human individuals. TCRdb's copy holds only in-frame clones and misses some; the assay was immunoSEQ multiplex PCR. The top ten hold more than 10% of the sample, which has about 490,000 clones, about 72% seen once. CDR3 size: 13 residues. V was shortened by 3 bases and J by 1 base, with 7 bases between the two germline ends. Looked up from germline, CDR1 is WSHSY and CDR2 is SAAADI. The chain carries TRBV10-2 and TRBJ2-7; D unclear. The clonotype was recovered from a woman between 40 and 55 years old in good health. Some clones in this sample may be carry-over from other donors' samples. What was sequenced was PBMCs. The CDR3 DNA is TGCGCCAGCAGTGAAACTGGTTCCTACGAGCAGTACTTC. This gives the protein CASSETGSYEQYF.